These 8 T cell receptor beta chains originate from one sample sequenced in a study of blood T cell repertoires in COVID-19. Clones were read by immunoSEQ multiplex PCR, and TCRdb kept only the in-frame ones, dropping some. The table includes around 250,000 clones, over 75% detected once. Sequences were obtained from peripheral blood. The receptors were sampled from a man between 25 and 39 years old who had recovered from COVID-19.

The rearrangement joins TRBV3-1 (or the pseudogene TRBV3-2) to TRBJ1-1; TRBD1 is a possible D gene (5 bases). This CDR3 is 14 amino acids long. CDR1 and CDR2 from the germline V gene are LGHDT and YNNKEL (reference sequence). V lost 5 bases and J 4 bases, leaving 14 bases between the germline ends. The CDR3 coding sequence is TGTGCCAGCAGCAGCAGGGTTGGTAGCACTGAAGCTTTCTTT. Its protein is CASSSRVGSTEAFF.

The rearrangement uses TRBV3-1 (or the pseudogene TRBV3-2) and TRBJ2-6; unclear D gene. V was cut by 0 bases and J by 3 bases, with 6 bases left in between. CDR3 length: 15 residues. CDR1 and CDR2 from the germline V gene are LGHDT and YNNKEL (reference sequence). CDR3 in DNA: TGTGCCAGCAGCCAAGATCTCGTTGGGGCCAACGTCCTGACTTTC. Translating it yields CASSQDLVGANVLTF.

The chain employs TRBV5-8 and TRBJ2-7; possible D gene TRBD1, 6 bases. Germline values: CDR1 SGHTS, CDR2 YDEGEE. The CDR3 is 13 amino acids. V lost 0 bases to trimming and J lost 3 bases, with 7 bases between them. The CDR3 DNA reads TGTGCCAGCAGCTTGGAGGACAGCTACGAGCAGTACGTC. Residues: CASSLEDSYEQYV.

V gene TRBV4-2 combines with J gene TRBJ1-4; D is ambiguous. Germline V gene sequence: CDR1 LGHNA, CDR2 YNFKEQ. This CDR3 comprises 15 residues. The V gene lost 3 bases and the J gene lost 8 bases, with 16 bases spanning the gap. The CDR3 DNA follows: TGTGCCAGCAGCCAGGCCCTCGGGGTAGGGGAAAAACTGTTTTTT. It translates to CASSQALGVGEKLFF.

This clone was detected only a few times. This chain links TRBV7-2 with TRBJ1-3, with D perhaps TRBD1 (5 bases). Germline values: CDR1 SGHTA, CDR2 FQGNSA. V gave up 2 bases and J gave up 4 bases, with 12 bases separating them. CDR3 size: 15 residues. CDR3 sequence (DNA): TGTGCCAGCAGCTTATGGGCAGGGAAAGGAAACACCATATATTTT. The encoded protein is CASSLWAGKGNTIYF.

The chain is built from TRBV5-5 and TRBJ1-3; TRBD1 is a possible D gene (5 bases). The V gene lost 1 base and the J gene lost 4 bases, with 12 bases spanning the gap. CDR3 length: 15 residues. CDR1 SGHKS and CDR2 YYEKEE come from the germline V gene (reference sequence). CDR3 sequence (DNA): TGTGCCAGCAGCTTGCAGGGTCTGGGAGGAAACACCATATATTTT. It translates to CASSLQGLGGNTIYF.

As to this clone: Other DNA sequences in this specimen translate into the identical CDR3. Written as DNA, the CDR3 is TGTGCCAGCAGCATCCAAGAGACCCAGTACTTC. This gives the protein CASSIQETQYF. The rearrangement links TRBV2 to TRBJ2-5; D not certain. Between the trimmed V and J ends, which lost 6 bases and 1 base, there was a span of 3 bases. The CDR3 length is 11 residues. Germline-derived CDR1 and CDR2 are SNHLY and FYNNEI.

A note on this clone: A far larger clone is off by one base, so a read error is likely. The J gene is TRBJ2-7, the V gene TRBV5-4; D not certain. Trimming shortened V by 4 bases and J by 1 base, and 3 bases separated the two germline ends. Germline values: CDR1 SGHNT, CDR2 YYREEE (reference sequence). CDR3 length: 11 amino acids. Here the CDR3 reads CASSPSYEQYF. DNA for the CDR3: TGTGCCAGCAGCCCGTCCTACGAGCAGTACTTC.